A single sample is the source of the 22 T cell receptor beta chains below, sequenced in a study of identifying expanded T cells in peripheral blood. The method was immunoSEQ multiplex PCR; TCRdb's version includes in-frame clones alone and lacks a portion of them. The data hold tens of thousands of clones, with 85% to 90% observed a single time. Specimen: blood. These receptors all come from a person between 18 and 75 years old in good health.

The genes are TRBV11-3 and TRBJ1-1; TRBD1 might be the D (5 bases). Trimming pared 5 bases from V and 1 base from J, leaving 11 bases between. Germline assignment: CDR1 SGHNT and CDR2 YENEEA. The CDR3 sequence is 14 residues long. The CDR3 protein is CASSQGGTNTEAFF. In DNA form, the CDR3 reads TGTGCCAGCAGCCAGGGCGGCACGAACACTGAAGCTTTCTTT.

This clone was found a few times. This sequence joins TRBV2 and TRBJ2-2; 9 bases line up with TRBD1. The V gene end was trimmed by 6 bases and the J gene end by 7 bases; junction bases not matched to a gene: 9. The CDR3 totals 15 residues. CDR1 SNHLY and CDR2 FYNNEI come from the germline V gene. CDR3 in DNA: TGTGCCAGCAGGACTCACAGGGGGCGTATCGGGGAGCTGTTTTTT. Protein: CASRTHRGRIGELFF.

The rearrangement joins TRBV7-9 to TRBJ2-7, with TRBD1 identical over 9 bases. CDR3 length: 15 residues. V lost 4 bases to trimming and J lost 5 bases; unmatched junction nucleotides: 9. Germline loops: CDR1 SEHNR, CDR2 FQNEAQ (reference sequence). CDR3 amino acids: CASSSGQGKEDEQYF. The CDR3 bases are TGTGCCAGCAGCTCGGGACAGGGAAAAGAGGACGAGCAGTACTTC.

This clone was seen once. This chain's CDR3 is CASSYGHGRLQETQYF. The CDR3 DNA reads as TGTGCCAGCAGTTACGGGCACGGCCGCCTCCAAGAGACCCAGTACTTC. The J gene is TRBJ2-5, the V gene TRBV6-5, with D uncertain. Germline CDR1 is MNHEY and CDR2 is SVGAGI. This CDR3 comprises 16 residues. Trimming removed 2 bases from V and 1 base from J, with 14 bases in between.

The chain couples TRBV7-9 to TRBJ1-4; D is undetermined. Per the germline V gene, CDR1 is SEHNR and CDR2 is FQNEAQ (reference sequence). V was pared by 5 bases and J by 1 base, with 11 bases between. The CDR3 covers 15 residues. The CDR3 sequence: CASSAPVRTNEKLFF. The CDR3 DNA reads TGTGCCAGCAGCGCTCCGGTCCGAACTAATGAAAAACTGTTTTTT.

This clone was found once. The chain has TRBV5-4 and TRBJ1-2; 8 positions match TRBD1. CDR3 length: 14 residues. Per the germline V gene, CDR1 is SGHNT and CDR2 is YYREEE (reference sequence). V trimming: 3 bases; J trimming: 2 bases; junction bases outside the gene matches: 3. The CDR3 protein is CASSSRTGNYGYTF. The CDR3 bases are TGTGCCAGCAGCTCGAGGACAGGGAACTATGGCTACACCTTC.

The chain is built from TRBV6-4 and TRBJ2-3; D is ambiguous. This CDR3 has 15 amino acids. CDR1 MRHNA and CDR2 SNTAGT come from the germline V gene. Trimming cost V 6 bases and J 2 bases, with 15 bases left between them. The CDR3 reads CASSVDLDFTDTQYF. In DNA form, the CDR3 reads TGTGCCAGCAGCGTGGACCTAGACTTCACAGATACGCAGTATTTT.

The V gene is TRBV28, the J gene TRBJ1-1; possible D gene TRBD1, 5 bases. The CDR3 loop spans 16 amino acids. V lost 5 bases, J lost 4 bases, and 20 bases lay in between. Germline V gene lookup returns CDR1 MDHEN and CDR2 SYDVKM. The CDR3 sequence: CASSPEPDISSTEAFF. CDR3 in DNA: TGTGCCAGCAGTCCAGAACCGGACATCTCTTCCACTGAAGCTTTCTTT.

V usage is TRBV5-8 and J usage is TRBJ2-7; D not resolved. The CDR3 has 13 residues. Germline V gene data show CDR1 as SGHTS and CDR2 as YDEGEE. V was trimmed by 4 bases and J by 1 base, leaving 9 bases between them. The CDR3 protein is CASSRPGSYEQYF. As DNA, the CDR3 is TGTGCCAGCAGCCGCCCCGGTTCCTACGAGCAGTACTTC.

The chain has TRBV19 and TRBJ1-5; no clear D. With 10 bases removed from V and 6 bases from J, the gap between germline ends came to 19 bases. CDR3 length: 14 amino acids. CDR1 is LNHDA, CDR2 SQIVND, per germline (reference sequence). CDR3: CATKDSGSAQPQHF. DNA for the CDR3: TGTGCCACCAAAGATTCGGGTAGTGCTCAGCCCCAGCATTTT.

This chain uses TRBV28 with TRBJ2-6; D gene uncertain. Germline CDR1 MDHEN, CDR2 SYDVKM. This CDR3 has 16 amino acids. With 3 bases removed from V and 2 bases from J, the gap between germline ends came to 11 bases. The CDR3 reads CASSLYTAPGANVLTF. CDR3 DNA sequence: TGTGCCAGCAGTTTGTATACAGCTCCTGGGGCCAACGTCCTGACTTTC.

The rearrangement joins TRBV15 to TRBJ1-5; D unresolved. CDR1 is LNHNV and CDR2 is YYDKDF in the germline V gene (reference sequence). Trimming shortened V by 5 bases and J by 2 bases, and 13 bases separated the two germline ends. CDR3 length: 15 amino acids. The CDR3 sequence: CATSASGGGNQPQHF. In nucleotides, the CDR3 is TGTGCCACCAGCGCCTCGGGCGGGGGCAATCAGCCCCAGCATTTT.

The CDR3 spells CASSHYVEAVLFF. Here the CDR3 DNA reads TGCGCCAGCAGCCATTATGTGGAGGCGGTACTGTTTTTT. This chain links TRBV4-1 with TRBJ1-4; D remains unclear. From germline, CDR1 is MGHRA and CDR2 YSYEKL. The ends were cut back, 3 bases at V and 13 bases at J, with 15 bases in the middle. The CDR3 contains 13 residues.

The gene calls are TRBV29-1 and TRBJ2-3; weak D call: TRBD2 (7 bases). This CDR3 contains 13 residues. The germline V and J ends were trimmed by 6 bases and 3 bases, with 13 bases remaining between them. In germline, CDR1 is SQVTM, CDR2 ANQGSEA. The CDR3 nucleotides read TGCAGCGTGAGGGGGGGGGTAACAGATACGCAGTATTTT. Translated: CSVRGGVTDTQYF.

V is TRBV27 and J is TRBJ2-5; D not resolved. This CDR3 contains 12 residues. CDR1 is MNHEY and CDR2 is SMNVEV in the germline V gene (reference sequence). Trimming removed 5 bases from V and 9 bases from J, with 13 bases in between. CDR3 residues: CASSPPNEAQYF. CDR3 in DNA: TGTGCCAGCAGTCCCCCCAACGAGGCCCAGTACTTC.

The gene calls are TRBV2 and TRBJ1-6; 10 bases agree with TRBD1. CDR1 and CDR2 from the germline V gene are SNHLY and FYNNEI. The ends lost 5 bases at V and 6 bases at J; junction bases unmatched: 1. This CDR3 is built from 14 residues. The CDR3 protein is CASSRDRGNSPLHF. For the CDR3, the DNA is TGTGCCAGCAGTAGGGACAGGGGTAATTCACCCCTCCACTTT.

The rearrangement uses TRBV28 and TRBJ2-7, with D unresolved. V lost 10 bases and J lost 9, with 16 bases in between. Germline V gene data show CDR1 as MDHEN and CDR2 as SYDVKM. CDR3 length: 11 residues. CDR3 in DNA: TGTGCCATCGTACAAGGGTCCCGGCAGTACTTC. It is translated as CAIVQGSRQYF.

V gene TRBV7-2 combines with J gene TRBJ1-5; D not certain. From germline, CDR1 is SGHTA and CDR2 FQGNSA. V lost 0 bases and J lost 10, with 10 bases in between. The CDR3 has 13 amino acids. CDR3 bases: TGTGCCAGCAGCTTAGCGGAGTCCAGTCCCCAGCATTTT. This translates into CASSLAESSPQHF.

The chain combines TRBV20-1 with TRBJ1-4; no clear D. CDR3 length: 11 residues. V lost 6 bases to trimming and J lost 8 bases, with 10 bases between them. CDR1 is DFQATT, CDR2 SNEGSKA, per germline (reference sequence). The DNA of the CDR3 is TGCAGTGCCGGGTTCGGGGAAAAACTGTTTTTT. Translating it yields CSAGFGEKLFF.

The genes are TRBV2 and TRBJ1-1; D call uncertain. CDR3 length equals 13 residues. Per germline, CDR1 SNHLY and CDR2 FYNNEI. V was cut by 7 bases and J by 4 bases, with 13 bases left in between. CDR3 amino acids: CASIKESSTEAFF. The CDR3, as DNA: TGTGCCAGCATCAAGGAGTCGAGCACTGAAGCTTTCTTT.

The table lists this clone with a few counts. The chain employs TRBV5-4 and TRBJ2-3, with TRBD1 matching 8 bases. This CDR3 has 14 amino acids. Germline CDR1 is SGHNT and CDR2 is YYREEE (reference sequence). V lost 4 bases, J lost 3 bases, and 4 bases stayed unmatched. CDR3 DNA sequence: TGTGCCAGCAGCCGCCAGGGGGCAACAGATACGCAGTATTTT. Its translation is CASSRQGATDTQYF.

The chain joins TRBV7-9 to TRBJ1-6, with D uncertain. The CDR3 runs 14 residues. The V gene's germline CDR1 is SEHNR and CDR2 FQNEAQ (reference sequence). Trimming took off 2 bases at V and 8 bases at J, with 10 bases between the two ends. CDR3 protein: CASSLNPPDSPLHF. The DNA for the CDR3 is TGTGCCAGCAGCTTAAACCCGCCGGATTCACCCCTCCACTTT.